This record covers a single TCR beta chain. Its antigen remains unknown. The data were taken from a study of T cell responses to AZD1222 COVID-19 vaccine. Study observations and caveats: Just six people given AZD1222 tested seropositive at baseline. Clonal diversity may have been underestimated in mostly white British donors. Repertoires in all cases were sampled only once the peak T cell response had passed. Unmutated variant regions are reportedly targeted by nearly half of spike-specific TCRs.

Trimming took off 5 bases at V and 0 bases at J, with 11 bases between the two ends. From germline, CDR1 is SGHTA and CDR2 FQGTGA. There are 15 residues in the CDR3. The protocol was immunoSEQ multiplex PCR, while the TCRdb copy is restricted to in-frame clones and leaves out a portion. The repertoire holds around 120,000 clones, with roughly 90% as singletons. The chain is built from TRBV7-3 and TRBJ2-1, with D unclear. This clonotype was sampled from an adult in good health. The sample was peripheral blood, taken on day 0 of AZD1222 vaccination. CDR3 in amino acids: CASSLQRSSYNEQFF. The CDR3 DNA reads as TGTGCCAGCAGCCTACAAAGGAGCTCCTACAATGAGCAGTTCTTC.